The present entry profiles one T cell receptor (beta chain) with its context. The antigen is undetermined. This sample was included in a study of cytomegalovirus exposure and HLA in healthy donors. Findings and caveats of the study: Clonal expansion, a later analysis showed, was greater in HLA-associated TCR beta chains than in equally common others. Immune exposure was documented only through CMV serostatus.

V lost 3 bases and J 4 bases, leaving 14 bases between the germline ends. This CDR3 is 15 amino acids long. Germline CDR1 is LNHDA and CDR2 is SQIVND (reference sequence). Amplification used 60 Vbeta primers and 13 Jbeta primers. TCRdb keeps only in-frame clones here, not all; method: immunoSEQ multiplex PCR. Among hundreds of thousands of clones listed, 80% to 90% were seen once. V is TRBV19 and J is TRBJ2-3, with D maybe TRBD2 (6 bases). The sample consisted of PBMCs. This receptor was identified in a woman aged 18-29 years in good health and CMV-seronegative. CDR3 amino acids: CASSMELAFSDTQYF. For the CDR3, the DNA is TGTGCCAGTAGTATGGAACTAGCTTTTTCAGATACGCAGTATTTT.